This T cell receptor beta chain was captured by sequencing in a study of beta chain features in type 1 diabetes. Every isolated RNA sample was fully reverse transcribed, so sequencing captured expressed TCRB transcripts. Measured with immunoSEQ multiplex PCR; TCRdb has only the in-frame clones, and not every one. The sample holds some 19,000 clones, 40% to 60% seen once. This clone appeared once. Trimming shortened V by 1 base and J by 7 bases, and 14 bases separated the two germline ends. The CDR3 consists of 15 residues. From germline, CDR1 is MDHEN and CDR2 SYDVKM. In total, each donor contributed a single heparinised blood draw that averaged around 110 mL.

V usage is TRBV28 and J usage is TRBJ1-5, with D perhaps TRBD1 (6 bases). The TCR was taken from a man between 18 and 29 years old in good health. The sample was stem cell memory CD4+ T cells from blood. The CDR3 region is CASSLSQQGGQPQHF. In DNA form, the CDR3 reads TGTGCCAGCAGTTTATCACAACAGGGCGGCCAGCCCCAGCATTTT.